This T cell receptor beta chain was obtained from a study of neurological immune-mediated disorders. The study's findings and limits: HTLV-1-associated myelopathy displayed the greatest TCR clonal expansion, and multiple sclerosis exhibited the smallest, lower than that of healthy controls. When the repertoires were grouped phylogenetically, those of 18 of the 34 multiple sclerosis patients came together in a single cluster of related CDR3 sequences, which points to a possible repertoire-level signature.

This clonotype was found many times. Antigen unknown. cDNA was made by 5'RACE with 10-nucleotide random UMIs. MiXCR, applied by TCRdb to the 5' RACE reads, yields one record per CDR3 protein. The sample lists 65,000 to 70,000 distinct CDR3 sequences, approximately 4.1% seen once, with 1% to 1.5% in the top ten. Trimming at V came to 6 bases and at J to 8 bases, leaving 6 bases not matched to a gene. CDR1 is MNHNY, CDR2 SVGAGI, per germline (reference sequence). This CDR3 spans 12 amino acids. The sample was PBMCs. The clonotype comes from a man aged 25 to 45 with multiple sclerosis. The V gene is TRBV6-6, the J gene TRBJ1-1; 7 bases line up with TRBD1. The CDR3 DNA reads TGTGCCAGCAGCTCAAACAGGGGAGAAGCTTTCTTT. This translates into CASSSNRGEAFF.